Below are 21 T cell receptor beta chains sequenced from a single sample in a study of blood T cell repertoires in COVID-19. The method was immunoSEQ multiplex PCR; TCRdb's version includes in-frame clones alone and lacks a portion of them. This repertoire shows hundreds of thousands of clones, 80% to 90% found once; its top ten account for roughly 1.1%. The material sequenced was PBMCs or T cells enriched from blood (not recorded which). The receptors here all came from a man between 25 and 39 years old who had recovered from COVID-19.

The chain recombines TRBV28 with TRBJ1-2; 7 bases line up with TRBD1. Germline V gives CDR1 MDHEN, CDR2 SYDVKM. The ends lost 10 bases at V and 2 bases at J; junction bases unmatched: 4. The CDR3 is 12 residues long. CDR3 region: CATGQVNYGYTF. The CDR3 bases are TGTGCCACCGGACAGGTAAACTATGGCTACACCTTC.

The CDR3 loop is CASTRQGAGELFF. In DNA, the CDR3 is TGTGCCAGCACCAGACAGGGGGCCGGGGAGCTGTTTTTT. The chain uses TRBV6-5 and TRBJ2-2; 9 bases are a match to TRBD1. The CDR3 spans 13 residues. V shed 7 bases and J 6 bases; nucleotides not matched to a gene: 3. CDR1 and CDR2 from the germline V gene are MNHEY and SVGAGI.

This chain connects TRBV6-4 to TRBJ2-5; 10 bases align to TRBD2. Germline V gene lookup returns CDR1 MRHNA and CDR2 SNTAGT. V gave up 3 bases and J gave up 4 bases; unmatched junction bases: 8. The CDR3 is made up of 16 amino acids. CDR3 sequence: CASSEALAGAGETQYF. CDR3 sequence (DNA): TGTGCCAGCAGTGAGGCTCTAGCGGGAGCGGGAGAGACCCAGTACTTC.

The chain is built from TRBV27 and TRBJ1-1; 7 bases are shared with TRBD1. CDR3 length equals 16 residues. V lost 3 bases, J lost 3 bases, and 10 bases stayed unmatched. Germline CDR1 MNHEY, CDR2 SMNVEV (reference sequence). CDR3 protein: CASSLVGTVRHTEAFF. The CDR3 DNA reads as TGTGCCAGCAGTTTGGTCGGGACAGTTAGGCACACTGAAGCTTTCTTT.

The table lists this clone with a count of one. V gene TRBV30 combines with J gene TRBJ2-1; 7 nucleotides align to TRBD2. The germline CDR1 and CDR2 sequences are GTSNPN and SVGIG (reference sequence). The V and J ends lost 6 bases and 2 bases, in that order; junction bases with no gene match: 10. The CDR3 consists of 15 residues. Here the CDR3 reads CACLSGIGPYNEQFF. In DNA, the CDR3 is TGTGCCTGTCTAAGCGGGATAGGCCCCTACAATGAGCAGTTCTTC.

This clone was recorded only once. J is TRBJ1-5 and V is TRBV19; weak D call: TRBD1 (6 bases). CDR1 is LNHDA, CDR2 SQIVND, per germline (reference sequence). V was pared by 7 bases and J by 1 base, with 8 bases between. The CDR3 totals 13 residues. CDR3 residues: CASNRESNQPQHF. The CDR3 nucleotides read TGTGCCAGTAACAGGGAGAGCAATCAGCCCCAGCATTTT. The whole variable domain, remainder taken from reference TRBV19 and TRBJ1-5, is DGGITQSPKYLFRKEGQNVTLSCEQNLNHDAMYWYRQDPGQGLRLIYYSQIVNDFQKGDIAEGYSVSREKKESFPLTVTSAQKNPTAFYLCASNRESNQPQHFGDGTRLSIL.

The rearrangement links TRBV3-1 (or the pseudogene TRBV3-2) to TRBJ2-5, with 7 bases that match TRBD2. CDR1 is LGHDT and CDR2 is YNNKEL in the germline V gene (reference sequence). V lost 4 bases to trimming and J lost 1 base; unmatched junction nucleotides: 6. The CDR3 sequence is 15 residues long. Here the CDR3 reads CASSPGLGLQETQYF. The CDR3 region has the DNA TGTGCCAGCAGCCCAGGACTAGGGCTCCAAGAGACCCAGTACTTC.

The J gene is TRBJ2-1, the V gene TRBV5-1; perhaps TRBD2 as D (5 bases). V was pared by 4 bases and J by 6 bases, with 17 bases between. The length of the CDR3 is 15 residues. Germline CDR1 and CDR2: SGHRS and YFSETQ. DNA for the CDR3: TGCGCCAGCAGCACCGGACTCCTTACCCTCAATGAGCAGTTCTTC. Protein product: CASSTGLLTLNEQFF.

The J gene is TRBJ1-6, the V gene TRBV10-3; 9 bases match TRBD1. Unmatched junction bases numbered 11, after V lost 10 bases and J lost 7 bases. The CDR3 is made up of 15 amino acids. Germline lookup yields CDR1 ENHRY and CDR2 SYGVKD. The CDR3 DNA reads as TGTGCCAGCAGCTTGGGGACAGGGCTGAATTCACCCCTCCACTTT. Residues: CASSLGTGLNSPLHF.

CDR3 nucleotides: TGTGCCAGCAGCTCTCCTTCGGACAGCTTCCGCTATGGCTACACCTTC. Protein: CASSSPSDSFRYGYTF. V gene TRBV7-9 combines with J gene TRBJ1-2; D might be TRBD1 (6 bases). The CDR3 loop spans 16 amino acids. In germline, CDR1 is SEHNR, CDR2 FQNEAQ (reference sequence). V was clipped by 4 bases and J by 4 bases, with 19 bases between them. Full variable domain (outside the CDR3, taken from reference TRBV7-9 and TRBJ1-2): DTGVSQNPRHKITKRGQNVTFRCDPISEHNRLYWYRQTLGQGPEFLTYFQNEAQLEKSRLLSDRFSAERPKGSFSTLEIQRTEQGDSAMYLCASSSPSDSFRYGYTFGSGTRLTVV.

The genes are TRBV10-3 and TRBJ2-1, with 7 bases that match TRBD2. CDR3 length: 16 residues. V lost 8 bases, J lost 0 bases, and 10 bases stayed unmatched. Per germline, CDR1 ENHRY and CDR2 SYGVKD. CDR3 residues: CAIGGGGGSSYNEQFF. DNA of the CDR3: TGTGCCATCGGAGGTGGGGGGGGGAGCTCCTACAATGAGCAGTTCTTC.

V and J are TRBV6-5 and TRBJ2-3, with D perhaps matching TRBD2 (6 bases). CDR3 length equals 15 residues. Trimming left V 0 bases short and J 1 base short, with 8 bases between. CDR1 and CDR2 (germline): MNHEY, SVGAGI. The CDR3 region is CASSYSSSGTDTQYF. The CDR3 DNA reads TGTGCCAGCAGTTACTCTTCTAGCGGCACAGATACGCAGTATTTT.

V usage is TRBV18 and J usage is TRBJ1-2; D ambiguous. Deletions cut 0 bases from V and 2 bases from J, with 7 bases between. There are 14 residues in the CDR3. Germline loops: CDR1 KGHSH, CDR2 LQKENI. Here the CDR3 DNA reads TGTGCCAGCTCACCACCATTTGAGAACTATGGCTACACCTTC. Residues: CASSPPFENYGYTF.

The sample holds one count of this clone. The chain has TRBV28 and TRBJ2-3, with TRBD2 matching 10 bases. Germline assignment: CDR1 MDHEN and CDR2 SYDVKM. This CDR3 has 13 residues. Losses at the gene ends were 7 bases for V and 10 bases for J; bases not matched to a gene: 8. The CDR3 spells CASNLAGVAAQYF. Written as DNA, the CDR3 is TGTGCCAGCAATCTAGCGGGAGTGGCGGCGCAGTATTTT. Together with reference TRBV28 and TRBJ2-3, the CDR3 gives the full variable domain: DVKVTQSSRYLVKRTGEKVFLECVQDMDHENMFWYRQDPGLGLRLIYFSYDVKMKEKGDIPEGYSVSREKKERFSLILESASTNQTSMYLCASNLAGVAAQYFGPGTRLTVL.

This chain connects TRBV5-1 to TRBJ1-2; D ambiguous. The germline V and J ends were trimmed by 3 bases and 5 bases, with 8 bases remaining between them. The CDR3 totals 12 residues. Germline values: CDR1 SGHRS, CDR2 YFSETQ. The CDR3 nucleotides are TGCGCCAGCAGCTCCGGGGATTATGGCTACACCTTC. This codes for CASSSGDYGYTF.

The chain carries TRBV7-9 and TRBJ2-7; unclear D gene. Germline V CDR1 and CDR2: SEHNR, FQNEAQ (reference sequence). The CDR3 runs to 12 residues. V shed 5 bases and J shed 6 bases, with 11 bases lying between them. CDR3 in amino acids: CASSPGESEQYF. CDR3 bases: TGTGCCAGCAGCCCCGGAGAGAGCGAGCAGTACTTC.

Comment on this clone: One end of the junction does not line up with germline, which may come from a read error. The chain recombines TRBV3-1 (or the pseudogene TRBV3-2) with TRBJ2-5; 8 nucleotides match TRBD2. Per the germline V gene, CDR1 is LGHDT and CDR2 is YNNKEL (reference sequence). The CDR3 runs to 11 residues. This CDR3 is CASSQAGGHHF. CDR3 sequence (DNA): TGTGCCAGCAGCCAAGCGGGAGGGCACCACTTC.

The gene calls are TRBV28 and TRBJ2-5; 8 bases fit TRBD2. The CDR3 loop spans 14 amino acids. Germline CDR1 MDHEN, CDR2 SYDVKM. The J segment lost 5 bases and the V segment lost 3 bases, leaving 5 bases of the junction unmatched. The chain's CDR3 is CASSFWTSRETQYF. In DNA form, the CDR3 reads TGTGCCAGCAGTTTCTGGACTAGCAGGGAGACCCAGTACTTC.

The V and J genes are TRBV18 and TRBJ2-2, with D unclear. The CDR3 runs to 14 residues. In germline, CDR1 is KGHSH, CDR2 LQKENI. V was trimmed by 6 bases and J by 1 base, leaving 9 bases between them. This chain's CDR3 is CASSGQENTGELFF. For the CDR3, the DNA is TGTGCCAGCTCCGGTCAGGAGAACACCGGGGAGCTGTTTTTT.

The chain has TRBV10-2 and TRBJ2-7; 7 positions match TRBD2. The CDR3 is 18 residues long. With V trimmed by 3 bases and J by 7 bases, 21 bases remained unmatched. CDR1 is WSHSY and CDR2 is SAAADI in the germline V gene. In DNA, the CDR3 is TGCGCCAGCAGTGACCCCCTCTTCACCCGGGCGGGAGTTCGTGAGCAGTACTTC. The encoded protein is CASSDPLFTRAGVREQYF.

This chain connects TRBV18 to TRBJ2-6, with 7 bases identical to TRBD2. CDR1 KGHSH and CDR2 LQKENI come from the germline V gene. Trimming cost V 3 bases and J 0 bases; bases outside gene matches: 2. This CDR3 is built from 16 residues. CDR3 region: CASSPGGNSGANVLTF. The DNA for the CDR3 is TGTGCCAGCTCACCGGGGGGGAACTCTGGGGCCAACGTCCTGACTTTC.